The next 18 T cell receptor beta chains were all read from a single sample in a study of post-analysis software for immune sequencing data. Study-level points and caveats: Among four or five TRBV segments more frequent in patients than controls were TRBV5-6, TRBV5-1 and TRBV20-1.

The antigens these receptors bind are not known. Unique molecular identifiers were built into the TCR beta cDNA libraries. A single record per CDR3 protein comes from TCRdb applying MiXCR to the PCR reads. This sample has 750,000 to 900,000 distinct CDR3 sequences; about 45% occur once, and the top ten carry just under 5%. Input material: blood. The source of these receptors is a girl aged 10 to 17 with multiple sclerosis.

This clonotype was observed a handful of times. This rearrangement joins TRBV7-2 to TRBJ2-7, with D unresolved. This CDR3 is built from 13 residues. V was trimmed by 4 bases and J by 6 bases, leaving 13 bases between them. The germline V gene encodes CDR1 SGHTA and CDR2 FQGNSA. The chain's CDR3 is CASSSRSDGEQYF. Here the CDR3 DNA reads TGTGCCAGCAGCTCCCGGTCGGACGGCGAGCAGTACTTC.

This clonotype was seen only once. The chain combines TRBV29-1 with TRBJ2-7, with 13 positions matching TRBD2. With the DNA end fitting TRBJ2-1 better, the J assignment may be wrong. The length of the CDR3 is 16 residues. The germline V gene has CDR1 SQVTM and CDR2 ANQGSEA. CDR3 DNA: TGCAGCGTTGACGGACTAGCGGGAGTTTCCTACAATGAGCAGTTCTTC. This codes for CSVDGLAGVSYNEQFF.

The V call is TRBV7-9, the J call TRBJ1-2; no clear D. The germline gives CDR1 SEHNR, CDR2 FQNEAQ (reference sequence). This CDR3 contains 15 residues. V dropped 1 base and J dropped 7 bases, with 16 bases sitting between them. The CDR3 here is CASSLGDRIQGGYTF. The CDR3 bases are TGTGCCAGCAGCTTAGGAGATCGTATACAAGGTGGCTACACCTTC.

The chain couples TRBV29-1 to TRBJ2-5; no clear D. V gave up 2 bases and J gave up 2 bases, with 6 bases separating them. Germline lookup yields CDR1 SQVTM and CDR2 ANQGSEA. The CDR3 sequence is 12 residues long. CDR3 DNA: TGCAGCGTTGAAACGCAGCAAGAGACCCAGTACTTC. It codes for CSVETQQETQYF.

V and J are TRBV20-1 and TRBJ2-5; D possibly uses TRBD1 or TRBD2 (6 bases each). CDR1 and CDR2 (germline): DFQATT, SNEGSKA (reference sequence). The V gene lost 6 bases and the J gene lost 11 bases, with 22 bases spanning the gap. The CDR3 loop spans 13 amino acids. CDR3 sequence (DNA): TGCAGTGCCCCCAAGAGGGGGGCGCAAGAGCAGTACTTC. Translating it yields CSAPKRGAQEQYF.

A few counts support this clonotype. The V and J genes are TRBV6-7 and TRBJ2-7; no reliable D call. TRBV6-7 is sorted into the ORF group, with uncertain function. With 2 bases removed from V and 0 bases from J, the gap between germline ends came to 8 bases. The CDR3 has 14 amino acids. CDR3 protein: CASSYVFSSYEQYF. The DNA for the CDR3 is TGTGCCAGCAGTTACGTCTTCAGCTCCTACGAGCAGTACTTC.

This clonotype was recorded a few times. This rearrangement joins TRBV4-2 to TRBJ2-2; weak D call: TRBD2 (5 bases). CDR3 length: 13 residues. Per the germline V gene, CDR1 is LGHNA and CDR2 is YNFKEQ. Trimming removed 4 bases at V and 5 bases at J, with 8 bases between. CDR3 protein: CASSRGWTGELFF. For the CDR3, the DNA is TGTGCCAGCAGCCGCGGGTGGACCGGGGAGCTGTTTTTT.

CDR3 amino acids: CASSPLQGTQPQHF. The CDR3 DNA reads TGTGCCAGCAGCCCTCTACAGGGAACTCAGCCCCAGCATTTT. The chain uses TRBV12-3 or TRBV12-4 and TRBJ1-5; the D gene is possibly TRBD1 (6 bases). With 6 bases removed from V and 6 bases from J, the gap between germline ends came to 15 bases. The CDR3 has 14 residues.

The chain has TRBV4-3 and TRBJ2-5, with a possible D match to TRBD2 (5 bases). V gave up 5 bases and J gave up 2 bases, with 12 bases separating them. The CDR3 is made up of 14 amino acids. Germline CDR1 is LGHNA and CDR2 is YSLEER. CDR3 bases: TGCGCCAGCAGCGACGGGGTCAGTCAAGAGACCCAGTACTTC. Protein sequence: CASSDGVSQETQYF.

The gene calls are TRBV25-1 and TRBJ2-5, with 7 bases lining up with TRBD2. The end of the DNA aligns better with TRBJ2-7, so the J call may be wrong. There are 17 residues in the CDR3. Germline values: CDR1 MGHDK, CDR2 SYGVNS. The CDR3 DNA follows: TGTGCCAGCAGTGAATCTATGGGCGGGAGCTGGGCCTACGAGCAGTACTTC. This gives the protein CASSESMGGSWAYEQYF.

V gene TRBV20-1 combines with J gene TRBJ2-7; 7 nucleotides match TRBD2. CDR1 is DFQATT and CDR2 is SNEGSKA in the germline V gene (reference sequence). This CDR3 comprises 13 residues. The V and J ends lost 3 bases and 2 bases, in that order; junction bases with no gene match: 4. This CDR3 is CSARLTSAYEQYF. In DNA, the CDR3 is TGCAGTGCTAGGCTAACTAGCGCCTACGAGCAGTACTTC.

This clonotype occurred once. V usage is TRBV9 and J usage is TRBJ1-5; a possible D gene is TRBD1 (5 bases). CDR1 SGDLS and CDR2 YYNGEE come from the germline V gene. V gave up 4 bases and J gave up 5 bases, with 19 bases separating them. The CDR3 loop spans 16 amino acids. The CDR3 loop is CASSSDGGSSDQPQHF. The CDR3, as DNA: TGTGCCAGCAGCTCCGATGGGGGGTCTTCTGATCAGCCCCAGCATTTT.

The chain couples TRBV6-2 or TRBV6-3 to TRBJ2-7; a possible D gene is TRBD1 (5 bases). The CDR3 runs to 16 residues. Between the trimmed V and J ends, which lost 2 bases and 2 bases, there was a span of 16 bases. Per germline, CDR1 MNHEY and CDR2 SVGEGT. DNA of the CDR3: TGTGCCAGCAGTTACCAGGGCGGACCCACCGCCTACGAGCAGTACTTC. The encoded protein is CASSYQGGPTAYEQYF.

This chain connects TRBV2 to TRBJ1-1; perhaps TRBD1 as D (5 bases). CDR1 and CDR2 from the germline V gene are SNHLY and FYNNEI. V gave up 8 bases and J gave up 5 bases, with 15 bases separating them. This CDR3 contains 13 residues. Here the CDR3 reads CASGGFKRTEAFF. As DNA, the CDR3 is TGTGCCAGCGGGGGGTTTAAGAGGACTGAAGCTTTCTTT.

The chain joins TRBV4-3 to TRBJ2-1; D may be TRBD1 (5 bases). CDR1 and CDR2 from the germline V gene are LGHNA and YSLEER. The CDR3 covers 16 residues. Trimming left V 0 bases short and J 2 bases short, with 11 bases between. In nucleotides, the CDR3 is TGCGCCAGCAGCCAAGACCCCAGGGCCCCCTACAATGAGCAGTTCTTC. Encoded protein: CASSQDPRAPYNEQFF.

This clonotype was seen a few times. V gene TRBV10-3 combines with J gene TRBJ2-7; TRBD1 matches 8 bases. CDR1 and CDR2 (germline): ENHRY, SYGVKD. The J segment lost 0 bases and the V segment lost 3 bases, leaving 4 bases of the junction unmatched. This CDR3 spans 15 amino acids. The CDR3 loop is CAISDPGQASYEQYF. The DNA for the CDR3 is TGTGCCATCAGTGACCCGGGACAGGCCTCCTACGAGCAGTACTTC.

This clonotype was detected a few times. V usage is TRBV20-1 and J usage is TRBJ2-1, with 11 nucleotides matching TRBD2. Looked up from germline, CDR1 is DFQATT and CDR2 is SNEGSKA (reference sequence). This CDR3 is 16 amino acids long. V lost 0 bases and J lost 6; bases outside the gene matches: 7. CDR3 residues: CSARDLAGGGANEQFF. The CDR3 nucleotides are TGCAGTGCTAGAGATCTAGCGGGAGGCGGGGCCAATGAGCAGTTCTTC.

This clonotype was recorded a few times. The chain recombines TRBV4-3 with TRBJ1-1; TRBD1 is a possible D gene (5 bases). This CDR3 is built from 18 residues. CDR1 LGHNA and CDR2 YSLEER come from the germline V gene. V was trimmed by 0 bases and J by 6 bases, leaving 23 bases between them. CDR3 loop: CASSQELGGVGLNPEAFF. CDR3 sequence (DNA): TGCGCCAGCAGCCAAGAATTGGGGGGGGTAGGTCTCAATCCTGAAGCTTTCTTT.